Shown below are 21 T cell receptor beta chains from a single sample sequenced in a study of T cells after yellow fever vaccination (dated by TCRdb to the late 2010s). Library generation was performed with 5' RACE. Sequencing relied on an Illumina HiSeq 2500. TCRdb itself trimmed the public reads at Q25 with fastp, ran MiXCR and retained productive beta chains. CDR3 protein duplicates are merged, each entry listing the most common genes and DNA. The sample profile shows 230,000 or so distinct CDR3 sequences; approximately 6.3% of them were found once. The ten largest clonotypes hold 0.85% to 1.2% of the sample. Per the publication, the treatment or condition label means: live attenuated yellow fever vaccine strain. The sample in question was CD4+ T cells sorted from PBMCs, obtained on the day of the yellow fever booster vaccination. Receptors originate from a man aged 25-45 years who received the YFV17D yellow fever vaccine.

This clonotype was observed a few times. The rearrangement joins TRBV15 to TRBJ2-5, with D tentatively TRBD2 (6 bases). V was shortened by 3 bases and J by 1 base, with 12 bases between the two germline ends. This CDR3 has 15 amino acids. CDR1 is LNHNV and CDR2 is YYDKDF in the germline V gene (reference sequence). Here the CDR3 DNA reads TGTGCCACCAGCAGGCTACTAGCAACCCAAGAGACCCAGTACTTC. It codes for CATSRLLATQETQYF.

This clonotype was recorded at least ten times. V gene TRBV20-1 combines with J gene TRBJ1-5, with a tentative D call TRBD1 (6 bases). From germline, CDR1 is DFQATT and CDR2 SNEGSKA (reference sequence). V dropped 5 bases and J dropped 0 bases, with 14 bases sitting between them. CDR3 size: 15 residues. CDR3 loop: CSAPEGGYSNQPQHF. The CDR3 DNA sequence: TGCAGTGCTCCCGAAGGGGGATATAGCAATCAGCCCCAGCATTTT.

This clonotype was counted between two and nine times. V and J are TRBV5-4 and TRBJ2-2; D uncertain. Trimming pared 5 bases from V and 5 bases from J, leaving 10 bases between. Germline V gives CDR1 SGHNT, CDR2 YYREEE (reference sequence). The CDR3 spans 13 residues. CDR3 residues: CASRRAGTGELFF. CDR3 DNA sequence: TGTGCCAGCAGACGGGCCGGGACCGGGGAGCTGTTTTTT.

Many counts were recorded for this clonotype. This chain uses TRBV7-9 with TRBJ2-5; TRBD2 is a possible D gene (5 bases). Germline CDR1 is SEHNR and CDR2 is FQNEAQ (reference sequence). The CDR3 runs 14 residues. Trimming shortened V by 5 bases and J by 0 bases, and 10 bases separated the two germline ends. The CDR3 here is CASSPEADQETQYF. The CDR3 DNA follows: TGTGCCAGCAGCCCGGAGGCAGACCAAGAGACCCAGTACTTC. Variable domain in full (rest from reference TRBV7-9 and TRBJ2-5): DTGVSQNPRHKITKRGQNVTFRCDPISEHNRLYWYRQTLGQGPEFLTYFQNEAQLEKSRLLSDRFSAERPKGSFSTLEIQRTEQGDSAMYLCASSPEADQETQYFGPGTRLLVL.

As DNA, the CDR3 is TGTGCCAGCAACCAGGGGCTAGTGGGAATCACCGGGGAGCTGTTTTTT. Its protein is CASNQGLVGITGELFF. This chain links TRBV6-1 with TRBJ2-2, with D tentatively TRBD1 (6 bases). Germline V gene data show CDR1 as MNHNS and CDR2 as SASEGT. This CDR3 contains 16 residues. Trimming took 7 bases from V and 4 from J, leaving 19 bases between them.

A note on this clonotype: Compared with germline, one end of the junction differs, possibly owing to a read error. The chain couples TRBV18 to TRBJ2-5; 8 bases line up with TRBD2. This CDR3 spans 15 amino acids. CDR1 KGHSH and CDR2 LQKENI come from the germline V gene. CDR3 coding DNA: TGTGCCATCTCACGGCAGCGGGAGTTGGAAGAGACCCAGTACTTC. It codes for CAISRQRELEETQYF. Full variable domain (outside the CDR3, taken from reference TRBV18 and TRBJ2-5): NAGVMQNPRHLVRRRGQEARLRCSPMKGHSHVYWYRQLPEEGLKFMVYLQKENIIDESGMPKERFSAEFPKEGPSILRIQQVVRGDSAAYFCAISRQRELEETQYFGPGTRLLVL.

This clonotype was seen repeatedly, ten times or more. V gene TRBV4-3 combines with J gene TRBJ2-3; maybe TRBD2 (7 bases). V was pared by 5 bases and J by 2 bases, with 17 bases between. The germline CDR1 and CDR2 sequences are LGHNA and YSLEER. The CDR3 runs to 16 residues. CDR3 nucleotides: TGCGCCAGCAGCGAAAGACCCCGGGGGGCCACAGATACGCAGTATTTT. Translating it yields CASSERPRGATDTQYF.

DNA for the CDR3: TGTGCCAGCAGTTTAGCGCTAACCAGTATCTACGAGCAGTACTTC. Its protein is CASSLALTSIYEQYF. V gene TRBV12-3 or TRBV12-4 combines with J gene TRBJ2-7; D unclear. Deletions cut 0 bases from V and 3 bases from J, with 12 bases between. This CDR3 has 15 amino acids.

This clonotype was seen ten or more times. The chain is built from TRBV14 and TRBJ1-6; TRBD1 might be the D (6 bases). The CDR3 contains 15 residues. V was trimmed by 4 bases and J by 7 bases, leaving 14 bases between them. Germline CDR1 reads SGHDN; CDR2 reads FVKESK. The CDR3 DNA reads as TGTGCCAGCAGCCCCCTCGGAGGGGGGAATTCACCCCTCCACTTT. Translating it yields CASSPLGGGNSPLHF.

This chain links TRBV5-6 with TRBJ2-1; 7 nucleotides match TRBD2. Germline lookup yields CDR1 SGHDT and CDR2 YYEEEE. The junction had 7 bases not matched to a gene; V was cut back by 4 bases and J by 0 bases. This CDR3 is 16 amino acids long. In nucleotides, the CDR3 is TGTGCCAGCAGCAGGCTAGCGGAGAGCTCCTACAATGAGCAGTTCTTC. Amino acid sequence: CASSRLAESSYNEQFF.

This clonotype came up many times. V is TRBV7-2 and J is TRBJ2-1; a possible D gene is TRBD2 (5 bases). CDR1 and CDR2 from the germline V gene are SGHTA and FQGNSA. Trimming pared 0 bases from V and 4 bases from J, leaving 7 bases between. The CDR3 is 14 amino acids. The CDR3 sequence is CASSLAGEYNEQFF. The CDR3 region has the DNA TGTGCCAGCAGCTTAGCGGGAGAGTACAATGAGCAGTTCTTC.

This clonotype was detected ten times or more. The CDR3: CASSRPRISSYEQYF. The CDR3 bases are TGTGCCAGCAGCCGACCGAGAATAAGCTCCTACGAGCAGTACTTC. The chain has TRBV11-2 and TRBJ2-7; D not resolved. This CDR3 comprises 15 residues. Per germline, CDR1 SGHAT and CDR2 FQNNGV. The V and J ends lost 5 bases and 0 bases respectively, with 14 bases between them. The full variable domain, its missing parts supplied by reference TRBV11-2 and TRBJ2-7, is EAGVAQSPRYKIIEKRQSVAFWCNPISGHATLYWYQQILGQGPKLLIQFQNNGVVDDSQLPKDRFSAERLKGVDSTLKIQPAKLEDSAVYLCASSRPRISSYEQYFGPGTRLTVT.

This clonotype was counted only a few times. V is TRBV7-2 and J is TRBJ1-5; perhaps TRBD1 as D (6 bases). The CDR3 has 13 amino acids. From germline, CDR1 is SGHTA and CDR2 FQGNSA. Trimming removed 5 bases at V and 5 bases at J, with 10 bases between. The DNA of the CDR3 is TGTGCCAGCAGCCAGGACAGTTATCAGCCCCAGCATTTT. This encodes CASSQDSYQPQHF.

This clonotype came up a few times. The CDR3 DNA is TGTGGCACAGCAAACACCGGGGAGCTGTTTTTT. Translation: CGTANTGELFF. V and J are TRBV7-9 and TRBJ2-2; no firm D call. There are 11 residues in the CDR3. Germline V CDR1 and CDR2: SEHNR, FQNEAQ (reference sequence). Full variable domain (rest looked up from reference TRBV7-9 and TRBJ2-2): DTGVSQNPRHKITKRGQNVTFRCDPISEHNRLYWYRQTLGQGPEFLTYFQNEAQLEKSRLLSDRFSAERPKGSFSTLEIQRTEQGDSAMYLCGTANTGELFFGEGSRLTVL.

The CDR3 nucleotides are TGTGCCAGCAGCCCCACTGGGGGGGACAACAGATCTGGGGCCAACGTCCTGACTTTC. Translating it yields CASSPTGGDNRSGANVLTF. The gene calls are TRBV12-3 or TRBV12-4 and TRBJ2-6; D possibly corresponds to TRBD2 (7 bases). V was shortened by 6 bases and J by 1 base, with 22 bases between the two germline ends. There are 19 residues in the CDR3.

This clonotype has a count of ten or more. The chain has TRBV7-9 and TRBJ2-1, with 8 bases lining up with TRBD2. V shed 7 bases, J shed 9 bases, and the junction held 2 bases outside the gene matches. There are 11 residues in the CDR3. Looked up from germline, CDR1 is SEHNR and CDR2 is FQNEAQ (reference sequence). The CDR3 region has the DNA TGTGCCAGCATGCGGGAGGTTGAGCAGTTCTTC. Translating gives CASMREVEQFF. The full variable domain, rest sourced from reference TRBV7-9 and TRBJ2-1, is DTGVSQNPRHKITKRGQNVTFRCDPISEHNRLYWYRQTLGQGPEFLTYFQNEAQLEKSRLLSDRFSAERPKGSFSTLEIQRTEQGDSAMYLCASMREVEQFFGPGTRLTVL.

This clonotype was observed at least ten times. The genes are TRBV9 and TRBJ2-7; D is possibly TRBD2 (6 bases). This CDR3 comprises 14 residues. V lost 4 bases, J lost 7 bases, and 18 bases lay in between. Germline V gene lookup returns CDR1 SGDLS and CDR2 YYNGEE. The CDR3 sequence is CASSPTLVRGEQYF. The DNA for the CDR3 is TGTGCCAGCAGCCCCACACTGGTCCGGGGGGAGCAGTACTTC. The variable domain in full, with the rest retrieved from reference TRBV9 and TRBJ2-7, is DSGVTQTPKHLITATGQRVTLRCSPRSGDLSVYWYQQSLDQGLQFLIQYYNGEERAKGNILERFSAQQFPDLHSELNLSSLELGDSALYFCASSPTLVRGEQYFGPGTRLTVT.

The chain has TRBV28 and TRBJ2-5; unclear D gene. Germline V lookup: CDR1 MDHEN, CDR2 SYDVKM. Trimming removed 10 bases from V and 5 bases from J, with 26 bases in between. The CDR3 sequence is 16 residues long. The CDR3 reads CAIGPGPSPRKETQYF. The CDR3 DNA follows: TGTGCCATCGGCCCCGGGCCCAGCCCCAGGAAGGAGACCCAGTACTTC.

The V gene is TRBV5-5, the J gene TRBJ2-1; D gene ambiguous. This CDR3 contains 10 residues. Germline V lookup: CDR1 SGHKS, CDR2 YYEKEE (reference sequence). Trimming cost V 5 bases and J 7 bases, with 4 bases left between them. The CDR3 DNA reads TGTGCCAGCAGTCAAAATGAGCAGTTCTTC. Its protein is CASSQNEQFF.

The chain recombines TRBV15 with TRBJ2-5, with TRBD1 matching 9 bases. The CDR3 totals 16 residues. Germline loops: CDR1 LNHNV, CDR2 YYDKDF (reference sequence). J gave up 1 base and V 3 bases, and 6 bases lay outside the gene matches. For the CDR3, the DNA is TGTGCCACCAGCAGGCTGGGACAGGGCTTCCAAGAGACCCAGTACTTC. This encodes CATSRLGQGFQETQYF.

This clonotype occurred many times. This chain connects TRBV5-4 to TRBJ2-2, with 12 bases identical to TRBD2. The CDR3 totals 15 residues. The germline V gene encodes CDR1 SGHNT and CDR2 YYREEE (reference sequence). V gave up 7 bases and J gave up 4 bases; unmatched junction bases: 5. This CDR3 reads CASVLAGGGTGELFF. CDR3 nucleotide sequence: TGTGCCAGCGTGCTAGCGGGAGGGGGCACCGGGGAGCTGTTTTTT.